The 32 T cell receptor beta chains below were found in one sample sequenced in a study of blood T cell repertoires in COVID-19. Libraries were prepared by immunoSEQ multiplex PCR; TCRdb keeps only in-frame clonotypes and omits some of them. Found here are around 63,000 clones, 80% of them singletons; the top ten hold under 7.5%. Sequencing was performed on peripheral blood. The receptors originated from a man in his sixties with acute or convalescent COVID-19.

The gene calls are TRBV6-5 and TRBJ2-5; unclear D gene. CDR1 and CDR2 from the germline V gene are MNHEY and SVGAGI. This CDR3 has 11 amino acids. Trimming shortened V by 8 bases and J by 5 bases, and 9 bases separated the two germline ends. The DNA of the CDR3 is TGTGCCAGCCCCTTCGGGGAGACCCAGTACTTC. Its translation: CASPFGETQYF.

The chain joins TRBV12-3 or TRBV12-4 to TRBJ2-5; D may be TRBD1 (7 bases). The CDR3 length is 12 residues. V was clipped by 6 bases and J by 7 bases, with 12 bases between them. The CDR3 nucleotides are TGTGCCAGCAGCCCAGGGGGAGGGACCCAGTACTTC. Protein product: CASSPGGGTQYF.

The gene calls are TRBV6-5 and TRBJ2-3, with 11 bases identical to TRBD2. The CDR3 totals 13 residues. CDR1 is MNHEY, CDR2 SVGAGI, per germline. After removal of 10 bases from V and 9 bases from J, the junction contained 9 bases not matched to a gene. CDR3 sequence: CATAGLAVGTQYF. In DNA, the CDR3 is TGTGCCACCGCGGGACTAGCGGTAGGGACGCAGTATTTT.

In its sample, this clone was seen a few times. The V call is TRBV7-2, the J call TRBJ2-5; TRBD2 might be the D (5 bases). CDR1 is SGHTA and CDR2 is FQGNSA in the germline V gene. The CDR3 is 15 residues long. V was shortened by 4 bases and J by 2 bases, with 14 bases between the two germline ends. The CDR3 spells CASSSRTDVQETQYF. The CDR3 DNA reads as TGTGCCAGCAGCTCCCGGACTGACGTACAAGAGACCCAGTACTTC.

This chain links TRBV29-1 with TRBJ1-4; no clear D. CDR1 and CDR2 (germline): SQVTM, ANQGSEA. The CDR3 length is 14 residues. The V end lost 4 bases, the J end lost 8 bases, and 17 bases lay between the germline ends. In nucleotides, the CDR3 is TGCAGCGTTGTTTCGGGGAGGGAGGTCGAAAAACTGTTTTTT. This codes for CSVVSGREVEKLFF.

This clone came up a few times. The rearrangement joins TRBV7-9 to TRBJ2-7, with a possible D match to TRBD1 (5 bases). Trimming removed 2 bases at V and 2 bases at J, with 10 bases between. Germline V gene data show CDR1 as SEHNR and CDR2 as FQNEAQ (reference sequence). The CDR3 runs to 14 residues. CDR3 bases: TGTGCCAGCAGCTTATCTGACAGCGCCTACGAGCAGTACTTC. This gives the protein CASSLSDSAYEQYF.

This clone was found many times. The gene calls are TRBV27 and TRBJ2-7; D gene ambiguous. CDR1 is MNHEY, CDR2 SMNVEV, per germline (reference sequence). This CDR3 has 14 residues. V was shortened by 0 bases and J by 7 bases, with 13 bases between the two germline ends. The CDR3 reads CASSLSSFSGEQYF. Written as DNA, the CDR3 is TGTGCCAGCAGTTTATCGTCATTCTCCGGGGAGCAGTACTTC.

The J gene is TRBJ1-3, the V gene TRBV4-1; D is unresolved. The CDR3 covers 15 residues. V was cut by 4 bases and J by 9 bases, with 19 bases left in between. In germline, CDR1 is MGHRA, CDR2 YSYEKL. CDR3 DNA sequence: TGCGCCAGCAGCCCTCGGACGACCGAACGGGGCACCATATATTTT. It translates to CASSPRTTERGTIYF.

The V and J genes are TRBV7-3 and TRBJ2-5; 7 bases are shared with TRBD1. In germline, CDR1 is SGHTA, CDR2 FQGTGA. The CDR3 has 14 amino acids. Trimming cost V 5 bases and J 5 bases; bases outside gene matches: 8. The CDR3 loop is CASSRGLGQETQYF. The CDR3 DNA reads TGTGCCAGCAGCAGGGGGCTCGGTCAGGAGACCCAGTACTTC.

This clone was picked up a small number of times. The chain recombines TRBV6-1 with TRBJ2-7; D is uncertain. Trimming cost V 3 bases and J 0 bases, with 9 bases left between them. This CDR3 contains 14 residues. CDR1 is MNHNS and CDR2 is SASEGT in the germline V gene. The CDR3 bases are TGTGCCAGCAGTGATTCGAGTAGCTCCTACGAGCAGTACTTC. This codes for CASSDSSSSYEQYF.

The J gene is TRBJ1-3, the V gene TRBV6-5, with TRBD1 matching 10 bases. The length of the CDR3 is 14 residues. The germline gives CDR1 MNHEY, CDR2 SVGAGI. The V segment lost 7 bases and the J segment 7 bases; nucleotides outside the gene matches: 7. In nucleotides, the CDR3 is TGTGCCAGCACCCGGGACAGGGGACTGAACACCATATATTTT. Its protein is CASTRDRGLNTIYF.

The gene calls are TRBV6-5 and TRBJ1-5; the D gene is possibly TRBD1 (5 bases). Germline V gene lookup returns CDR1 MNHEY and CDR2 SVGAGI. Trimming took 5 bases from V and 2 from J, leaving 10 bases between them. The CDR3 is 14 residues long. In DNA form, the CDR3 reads TGTGCCAGCAGTCGGGGGGTGGGCAATCAGCCCCAGCATTTT. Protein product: CASSRGVGNQPQHF.

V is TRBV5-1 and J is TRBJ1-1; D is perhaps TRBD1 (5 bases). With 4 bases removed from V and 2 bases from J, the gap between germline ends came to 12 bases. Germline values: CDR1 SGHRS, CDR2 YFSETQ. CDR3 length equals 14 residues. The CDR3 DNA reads TGCGCCAGCAGCACGTGGGGGGGAAACACTGAAGCTTTCTTT. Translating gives CASSTWGGNTEAFF.

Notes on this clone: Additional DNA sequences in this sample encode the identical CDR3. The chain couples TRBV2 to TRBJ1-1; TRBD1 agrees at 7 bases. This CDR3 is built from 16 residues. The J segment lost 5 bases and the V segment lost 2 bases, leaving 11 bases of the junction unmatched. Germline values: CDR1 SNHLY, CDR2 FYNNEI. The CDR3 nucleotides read TGTGCCAGCAGTGAACTTCGACAGGGTCATGGGACTGAAGCTTTCTTT. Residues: CASSELRQGHGTEAFF.

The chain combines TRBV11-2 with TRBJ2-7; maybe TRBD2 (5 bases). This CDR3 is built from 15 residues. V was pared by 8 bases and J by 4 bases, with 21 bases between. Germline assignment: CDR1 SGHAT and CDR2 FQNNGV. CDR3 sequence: CASQRSTRGSYEQYF. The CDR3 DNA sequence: TGTGCCAGCCAGAGATCCACTCGGGGTTCGTACGAGCAGTACTTC.

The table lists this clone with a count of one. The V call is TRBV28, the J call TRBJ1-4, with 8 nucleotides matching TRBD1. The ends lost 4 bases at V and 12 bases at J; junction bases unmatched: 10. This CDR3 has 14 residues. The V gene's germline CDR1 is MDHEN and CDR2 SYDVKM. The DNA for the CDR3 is TGTGCCAGCAGTTCGGCAGGGGGCCGCCGGGAACTGTTTTTT. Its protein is CASSSAGGRRELFF.

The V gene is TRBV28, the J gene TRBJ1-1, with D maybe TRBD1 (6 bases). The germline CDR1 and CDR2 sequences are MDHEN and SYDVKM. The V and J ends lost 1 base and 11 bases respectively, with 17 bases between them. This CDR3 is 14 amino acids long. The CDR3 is CASSLLGGRGQAFF. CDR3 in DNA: TGTGCCAGCAGTTTATTAGGGGGAAGGGGCCAGGCTTTCTTT. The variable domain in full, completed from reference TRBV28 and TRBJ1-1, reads DVKVTQSSRYLVKRTGEKVFLECVQDMDHENMFWYRQDPGLGLRLIYFSYDVKMKEKGDIPEGYSVSREKKERFSLILESASTNQTSMYLCASSLLGGRGQAFFGQGTRLTVV.

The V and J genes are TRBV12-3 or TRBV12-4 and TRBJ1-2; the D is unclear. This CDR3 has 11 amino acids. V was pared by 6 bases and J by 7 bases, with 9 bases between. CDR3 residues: CASSRLRGYTF. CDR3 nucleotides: TGTGCCAGCAGCCGCTTGCGTGGCTACACCTTC.

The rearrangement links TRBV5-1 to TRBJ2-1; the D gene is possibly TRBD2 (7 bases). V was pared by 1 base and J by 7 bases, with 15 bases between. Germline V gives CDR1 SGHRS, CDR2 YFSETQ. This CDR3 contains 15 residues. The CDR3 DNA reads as TGCGCCAGCAGCTTGTATTTACGGGGGGCAAATGAGCAGTTCTTC. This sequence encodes CASSLYLRGANEQFF.

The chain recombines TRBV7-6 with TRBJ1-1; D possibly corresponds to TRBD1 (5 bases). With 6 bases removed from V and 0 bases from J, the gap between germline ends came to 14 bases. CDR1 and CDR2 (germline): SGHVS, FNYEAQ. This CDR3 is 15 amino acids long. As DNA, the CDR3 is TGTGCCAGCAGTCCACCAGGGATCATGAACACTGAAGCTTTCTTT. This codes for CASSPPGIMNTEAFF.

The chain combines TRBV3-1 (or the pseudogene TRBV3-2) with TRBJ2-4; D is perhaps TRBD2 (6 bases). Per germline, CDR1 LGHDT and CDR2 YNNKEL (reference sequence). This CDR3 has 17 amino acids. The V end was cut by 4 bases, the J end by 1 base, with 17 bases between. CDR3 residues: CASSPRDFSGAKNIQYF. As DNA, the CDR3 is TGTGCCAGCAGCCCCCGGGACTTTTCGGGGGCCAAAAACATTCAGTACTTC.

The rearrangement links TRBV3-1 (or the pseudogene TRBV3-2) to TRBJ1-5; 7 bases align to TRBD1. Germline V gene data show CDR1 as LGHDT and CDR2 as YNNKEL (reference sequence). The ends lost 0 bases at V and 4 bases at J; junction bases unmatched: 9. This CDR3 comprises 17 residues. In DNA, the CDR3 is TGTGCCAGCAGCCAAGACTTGATCACAGGGGCGAATCAGCCCCAGCATTTT. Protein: CASSQDLITGANQPQHF.

The CDR3 spells CASTIERGQETQYF. As DNA, the CDR3 is TGCGCCAGCACAATAGAGCGGGGGCAAGAGACCCAGTACTTC. The chain carries TRBV5-1 and TRBJ2-5, with TRBD2 matching 8 bases. This CDR3 has 14 amino acids. The V and J ends lost 6 bases and 2 bases, in that order; junction bases with no gene match: 6. Germline-derived CDR1 and CDR2 are SGHRS and YFSETQ.

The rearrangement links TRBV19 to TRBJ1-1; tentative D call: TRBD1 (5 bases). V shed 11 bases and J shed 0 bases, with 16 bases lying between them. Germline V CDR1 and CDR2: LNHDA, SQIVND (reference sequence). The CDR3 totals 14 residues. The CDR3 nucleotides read TGTGCCGCATACGGGGGATACATGAACACTGAAGCTTTCTTT. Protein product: CAAYGGYMNTEAFF.

Written as DNA, the CDR3 is TGTGCCAGCAGTCGGGAACAGTTTGAAGCTTTCTTT. It translates to CASSREQFEAFF. This sequence joins TRBV3-1 (or the pseudogene TRBV3-2) and TRBJ1-1, with D unclear. The CDR3 loop spans 12 amino acids. Trimming took 6 bases from V and 7 from J, leaving 12 bases between them. CDR1 is LGHDT and CDR2 is YNNKEL in the germline V gene (reference sequence).

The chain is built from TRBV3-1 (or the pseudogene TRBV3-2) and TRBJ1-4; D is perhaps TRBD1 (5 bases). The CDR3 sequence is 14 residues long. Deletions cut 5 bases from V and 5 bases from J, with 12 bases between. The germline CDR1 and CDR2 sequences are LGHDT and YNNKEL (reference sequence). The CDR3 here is CASSSRQTNEKLFF. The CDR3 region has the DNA TGTGCCAGCAGCTCGCGACAGACCAATGAAAAACTGTTTTTT.

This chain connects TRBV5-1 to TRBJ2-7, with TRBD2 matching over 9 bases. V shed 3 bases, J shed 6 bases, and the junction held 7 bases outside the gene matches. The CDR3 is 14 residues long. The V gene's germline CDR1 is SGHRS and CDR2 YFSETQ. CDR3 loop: CASSSSVAGVEQYF. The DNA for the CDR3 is TGCGCCAGCAGCTCCAGTGTAGCGGGGGTCGAGCAGTACTTC.

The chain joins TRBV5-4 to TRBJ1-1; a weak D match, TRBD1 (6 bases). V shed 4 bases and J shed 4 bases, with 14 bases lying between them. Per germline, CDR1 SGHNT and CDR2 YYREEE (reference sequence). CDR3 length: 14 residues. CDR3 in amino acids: CASSSSQGTTEAFF. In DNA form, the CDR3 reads TGTGCCAGCAGCAGCTCACAGGGCACCACTGAAGCTTTCTTT.

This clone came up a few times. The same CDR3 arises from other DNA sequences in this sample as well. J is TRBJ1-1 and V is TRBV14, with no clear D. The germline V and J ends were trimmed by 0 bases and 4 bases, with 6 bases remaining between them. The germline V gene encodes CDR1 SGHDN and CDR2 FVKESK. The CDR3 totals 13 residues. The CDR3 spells CASSQDRVTEAFF. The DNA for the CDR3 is TGTGCCAGCAGCCAAGATCGGGTCACTGAAGCTTTCTTT.

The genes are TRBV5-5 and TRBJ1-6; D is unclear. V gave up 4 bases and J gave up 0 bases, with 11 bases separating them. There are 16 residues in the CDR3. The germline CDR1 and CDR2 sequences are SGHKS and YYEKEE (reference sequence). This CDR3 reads CASSREDYSYNSPLHF. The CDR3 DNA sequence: TGTGCCAGCAGCCGAGAGGACTACTCCTATAATTCACCCCTCCACTTT.

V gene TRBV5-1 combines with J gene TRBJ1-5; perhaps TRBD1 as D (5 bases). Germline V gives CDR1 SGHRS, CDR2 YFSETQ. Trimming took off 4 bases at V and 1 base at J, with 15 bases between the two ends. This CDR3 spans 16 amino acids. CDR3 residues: CASSPSGGGSNQPQHF. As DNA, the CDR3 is TGCGCCAGCAGCCCCTCTGGTGGGGGGAGCAATCAGCCCCAGCATTTT.

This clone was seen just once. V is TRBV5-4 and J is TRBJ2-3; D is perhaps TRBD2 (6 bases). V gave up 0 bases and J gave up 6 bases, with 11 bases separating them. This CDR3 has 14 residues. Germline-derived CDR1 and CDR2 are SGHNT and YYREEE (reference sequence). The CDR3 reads CASSLEALADTQYF. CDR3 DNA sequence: TGTGCCAGCAGCTTGGAGGCCCTAGCGGATACGCAGTATTTT. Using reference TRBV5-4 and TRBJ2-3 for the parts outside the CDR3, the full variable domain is ETGVTQSPTHLIKTRGQQVTLRCSSQSGHNTVSWYQQALGQGPQFIFQYYREEENGRGNFPPRFSGLQFPNYSSELNVNALELDDSALYLCASSLEALADTQYFGPGTRLTVL.